A single sample gave rise to the 28 T cell receptor beta chains below, sequenced in a study of T cells in localized non-small cell lung cancer. Generated by immunoSEQ multiplex PCR, the TCRdb table keeps only in-frame clones and is missing some. Of under 2,000 clones in the sample, about 42% were seen once. Specimen: lung tumor tissue, collected before any cancer treatment. The receptors come from a male donor aged 60 or over with stage II lung adenocarcinoma.

V is TRBV6-8 and J is TRBJ1-4; a weak D match, TRBD1 (5 bases). V dropped 7 bases and J dropped 4 bases, with 16 bases sitting between them. In germline, CDR1 is MNHGY, CDR2 SAAAGT. The CDR3 has 15 residues. Written as DNA, the CDR3 is TGTGCCAGCACTCGGCAGGGTGGATTTAATGAAAAACTGTTTTTT. Residues: CASTRQGGFNEKLFF.

This clone was seen more than once but under ten times. The chain carries TRBV19 and TRBJ2-1, with 7 bases aligning to TRBD2. The germline gives CDR1 LNHDA, CDR2 SQIVND (reference sequence). The V and J ends lost 9 bases and 4 bases, in that order; junction bases with no gene match: 12. CDR3 size: 15 residues. DNA of the CDR3: TGTGCCAGCACGGAGCGTTGGGAGGGTTACAATGAGCAGTTCTTC. Amino acid sequence: CASTERWEGYNEQFF.

This clone was detected only a few times. In nucleotides, the CDR3 is TGTGCCAGCAGCTCTAGACTAGCGGGTGGGGAGACCCAGTACTTC. Amino acid sequence: CASSSRLAGGETQYF. This rearrangement joins TRBV11-3 to TRBJ2-5, with TRBD2 matching 10 bases. The CDR3 is 15 residues long. The V and J ends lost 4 bases and 5 bases, in that order; junction bases with no gene match: 7. Per germline, CDR1 SGHNT and CDR2 YENEEA.

This clone was observed a handful of times. This chain links TRBV5-1 with TRBJ1-1, with 7 bases that match TRBD1. V trimming: 4 bases; J trimming: 2 bases; junction bases outside the gene matches: 17. Germline V gene sequence: CDR1 SGHRS, CDR2 YFSETQ. This CDR3 has 18 residues. The CDR3 DNA reads as TGCGCCAGCAGCGATCGACAGGGTCTTATAAGTGCTAACACTGAAGCTTTCTTT. Translation: CASSDRQGLISANTEAFF.

This clone has a handful of counts. The chain combines TRBV30 with TRBJ1-4; 9 bases are shared with TRBD1. The CDR3 sequence is 14 residues long. Per the germline V gene, CDR1 is GTSNPN and CDR2 is SVGIG (reference sequence). With 2 bases clipped from V and 7 bases from J, the junction kept 5 bases outside the gene matches. CDR3 nucleotide sequence: TGTGCCTGGAGTCGGGACAGGGTGGCTGAAAAACTGTTTTTT. It codes for CAWSRDRVAEKLFF. The whole variable domain, filled in from reference TRBV30 and TRBJ1-4, reads SQTIHQWPATLVQPVGSPLSLECTVEGTSNPNLYWYRQAAGRGLQLLFYSVGIGQISSEVPQNLSASRPQDRQFILSSKKLLLSDSGFYLCAWSRDRVAEKLFFGSGTQLSVL.

The chain uses TRBV11-3 and TRBJ2-6; D may correspond to TRBD1 or TRBD2 (5 bases each). V was trimmed by 5 bases and J by 1 base, leaving 12 bases between them. Germline V gives CDR1 SGHNT, CDR2 YENEEA. The CDR3 runs to 16 residues. The CDR3 loop reads CASSPRDLSGANVLTF. CDR3 DNA sequence: TGTGCCAGCAGCCCCCGGGACCTTTCTGGGGCCAACGTCCTGACTTTC.

Details on this clone: An end of the junction does not agree with germline; a read error may underlie this. V gene TRBV28 combines with J gene TRBJ1-5; 7 bases align to TRBD1. CDR1 and CDR2 from the germline V gene are MDHEN and SYDVKM. The CDR3 is made up of 12 amino acids. CDR3: CASSLFRDRRLF. The CDR3 DNA follows: TGTGCCAGCAGCTTATTCCGGGACAGAAGGCTTTTT.

The chain has TRBV5-1 and TRBJ1-2, with 10 bases fitting TRBD1. The germline gives CDR1 SGHRS, CDR2 YFSETQ. This CDR3 is built from 15 residues. The ends lost 3 bases at V and 3 bases at J; junction bases unmatched: 5. CDR3 nucleotides: TGCGCCAGCAGCTCTAGGGACAGGGGCCACTATGGCTACACCTTC. Encoded protein: CASSSRDRGHYGYTF.

The chain has TRBV19 and TRBJ1-5; D call uncertain. V shed 6 bases and J shed 4 bases, with 13 bases lying between them. The germline gives CDR1 LNHDA, CDR2 SQIVND (reference sequence). This CDR3 contains 14 residues. The CDR3 bases are TGTGCCAGTAGCCCAGGCCGGATAAATCAGCCCCAGCATTTT. It encodes CASSPGRINQPQHF.

This clone has a handful of counts. This rearrangement joins TRBV11-3 to TRBJ1-4; 12 bases line up with TRBD1. The CDR3 runs to 18 residues. J lost 8 bases, V lost 5 bases, and 15 bases had no gene match. Germline lookup yields CDR1 SGHNT and CDR2 YENEEA. CDR3 protein: CASSPSPGTGGEDEKLFF. The CDR3, as DNA: TGTGCCAGCAGCCCGAGTCCCGGGACAGGGGGCGAGGACGAAAAACTGTTTTTT.

Written as DNA, the CDR3 is TGTGCCAGTAGTATAGCAGCGGCAGGGGCCAACTACGAGCAGTACTTC. Amino acid sequence: CASSIAAAGANYEQYF. The chain couples TRBV19 to TRBJ2-7; D perhaps matches TRBD1 (6 bases). The ends were cut back, 1 base at V and 3 bases at J, with 16 bases in the middle. The CDR3 totals 16 residues. CDR1 and CDR2 (germline): LNHDA, SQIVND (reference sequence).

The rearrangement uses TRBV6-8 and TRBJ1-4; D gene ambiguous. From germline, CDR1 is MNHGY and CDR2 SAAAGT. Between the trimmed V and J ends, which lost 2 bases and 8 bases, there was a span of 12 bases. This CDR3 region has 14 residues. The CDR3 reads CASSYVARGEKLFF. In DNA form, the CDR3 reads TGTGCCAGCAGTTACGTGGCCCGAGGGGAAAAACTGTTTTTT.

By share of the sample, this clone is large. The genes are TRBV11-3 and TRBJ1-2; a possible D gene is TRBD1 (6 bases). Germline loops: CDR1 SGHNT, CDR2 YENEEA. V gave up 4 bases and J gave up 8 bases, with 23 bases separating them. The CDR3 contains 16 residues. Here the CDR3 DNA reads TGTGCCAGCAGCTCATCACTACAACAGGGTAGAGAAGGCTACACCTTC. It translates to CASSSSLQQGREGYTF.

The chain links TRBV2 to TRBJ2-5, with 9 bases that match TRBD1. The CDR3 loop spans 13 amino acids. Germline V gene sequence: CDR1 SNHLY, CDR2 FYNNEI. Unmatched junction bases numbered 2, after V lost 6 bases and J lost 3 bases. The CDR3 coding sequence is TGTGCCAGCAGGAGGGACAGGGAAGAGACCCAGTACTTC. Protein: CASRRDREETQYF.

The chain is built from TRBV6-8 and TRBJ1-2, with 7 bases identical to TRBD1. With 6 bases clipped from V and 12 bases from J, the junction kept 13 bases outside the gene matches. This CDR3 contains 13 residues. CDR1 and CDR2 from the germline V gene are MNHGY and SAAAGT. DNA for the CDR3: TGTGCCAGCAGGGATTCGGACAGGTTGTATAACACCTTC. This translates into CASRDSDRLYNTF.

This clone appeared a single time. The chain uses TRBV12-5 and TRBJ1-1; 7 bases map to TRBD1. The CDR3 consists of 12 residues. Germline CDR1 is LGHNT and CDR2 is FRNRAP. The trim removed 3 bases at V and 7 bases at J, leaving 2 bases unmatched. The CDR3 spells CASGLGGSEAFF. For the CDR3, the DNA is TGTGCTAGTGGTTTAGGGGGCAGTGAAGCTTTCTTT.

The gene calls are TRBV15 and TRBJ1-5, with 11 positions matching TRBD1. This CDR3 comprises 14 residues. Germline CDR1 and CDR2: LNHNV and YYDKDF (reference sequence). Trimming at V came to 7 bases and at J to 6 bases, leaving 5 bases not matched to a gene. The CDR3 DNA is TGTGCCACCACCCGGGACAGGGGGGGTCAGCCCCAGCATTTT. Protein: CATTRDRGGQPQHF.

This rearrangement joins TRBV29-1 to TRBJ2-3; 7 bases match TRBD2. The ends lost 7 bases at V and 4 bases at J; junction bases unmatched: 14. CDR1 SQVTM and CDR2 ANQGSEA come from the germline V gene. This CDR3 has 15 amino acids. The CDR3 region has the DNA TGCAGCGGTGATCGAGGCGGGAGCGGGGCAGATACGCAGTATTTT. Its translation: CSGDRGGSGADTQYF.

The J gene is TRBJ1-1, the V gene TRBV18; 8 positions match TRBD1. Germline CDR1 reads KGHSH; CDR2 reads LQKENI. This CDR3 is 17 amino acids long. V shed 4 bases, J shed 4 bases, and the junction held 14 bases outside the gene matches. For the CDR3, the DNA is TGTGCCAGCTCACTATTCTGGACAGGGATTATGAGCACTGAAGCTTTCTTT. Its translation: CASSLFWTGIMSTEAFF.

The table lists this clone with a few counts. The chain is built from TRBV9 and TRBJ2-1; a possible D gene is TRBD2 (6 bases). Germline CDR1 reads SGDLS; CDR2 reads YYNGEE. CDR3 size: 14 residues. The V and J ends lost 6 bases and 9 bases respectively, with 19 bases between them. The CDR3 DNA is TGTGCCAGCAACCGAAATGGAGGGAGTGGTGAGCAGTTCTTC. Encoded protein: CASNRNGGSGEQFF.

J is TRBJ1-4 and V is TRBV28; 7 nucleotides line up with TRBD1. This CDR3 region has 14 residues. Trimming cost V 10 bases and J 7 bases; bases outside gene matches: 12. Germline V gene lookup returns CDR1 MDHEN and CDR2 SYDVKM. CDR3 coding DNA: TGTGCCACTCGAAGAGGGGGCGGTGGTGAAAAACTGTTTTTT. It specifies CATRRGGGGEKLFF.

The rearrangement links TRBV1 to TRBJ1-2; TRBD1 was called by the table and not checked on the DNA. TRBV1 is a pseudogene segment. The CDR3 is made up of 14 amino acids. CDR3 sequence: CASSQDYDSRGYTF. Written as DNA, the CDR3 is TGCGCCAGCAGCCAAGATTATGACAGCCGTGGCTACACCTTC.

This chain uses TRBV29-1 with TRBJ2-7; D perhaps matches TRBD2 (6 bases). The CDR3 has 14 residues. Trimming stripped 5 bases from V and 4 bases from J, with 18 bases between. Germline V CDR1 and CDR2: SQVTM, ANQGSEA. CDR3 amino acids: CSVKGSGPGYEQYF. The CDR3 DNA reads TGCAGCGTTAAGGGGAGCGGGCCTGGTTACGAGCAGTACTTC.

This clone showed up just a few times. V usage is TRBV11-3 and J usage is TRBJ2-2, with TRBD2 matching over 7 bases. Trimming cost V 3 bases and J 7 bases; bases outside gene matches: 8. The CDR3 loop spans 15 amino acids. CDR1 is SGHNT, CDR2 YENEEA, per germline. CDR3 amino acids: CASSFGLGAGGELFF. The CDR3 DNA is TGTGCCAGCAGCTTCGGACTAGGAGCGGGCGGGGAGCTGTTTTTT.

This clone has only a few counts. One end of the junction is discordant with germline, which a read error may explain. The CDR3 DNA reads TGTGCTAGCACCGGGGCTAATGAAAAACTGTTTTTT. As protein: CASTGANEKLFF. The chain employs TRBV9 and TRBJ1-4; D not certain. The CDR3 is 12 amino acids. Germline V lookup: CDR1 SGDLS, CDR2 YYNGEE. Based on the CDR3 plus reference TRBV9 and TRBJ1-4, the full variable domain is DSGVTQTPKHLITATGQRVTLRCSPRSGDLSVYWYQQSLDQGLQFLIQYYNGEERAKGNILERFSAQQFPDLHSELNLSSLELGDSALYFCASTGANEKLFFGSGTQLSVL.

This clone has only a few counts. CDR3 DNA: TGTGCCAGCAGCTTGACAGGGGTAGGATCTAACTATGGCTACACCTTC. Translated, it gives CASSLTGVGSNYGYTF. The chain carries TRBV6-8 and TRBJ1-2, with 8 bases aligning to TRBD1. CDR3 length: 16 amino acids. The V gene's germline CDR1 is MNHGY and CDR2 SAAAGT. V was pared by 6 bases and J by 0 bases, with 9 bases of the junction left unmatched.

The chain joins TRBV19 to TRBJ1-4; D unclear. Trimming stripped 8 bases from V and 8 bases from J, with 12 bases between. The CDR3 runs 12 residues. Germline V gene data show CDR1 as LNHDA and CDR2 as SQIVND (reference sequence). CDR3 sequence reads: CASEGSREKLFF. CDR3 DNA sequence: TGTGCCAGTGAGGGCAGCCGGGAAAAACTGTTTTTT.

The sample holds a few counts of this clone. The chain employs TRBV19 and TRBJ1-1; the D gene is possibly TRBD1 (5 bases). There are 14 residues in the CDR3. Between the trimmed V and J ends, which lost 6 bases and 4 bases, there was a span of 15 bases. CDR1 is LNHDA and CDR2 is SQIVND in the germline V gene (reference sequence). The CDR3, as DNA: TGTGCCAGTAGGTTCAGGGTGTCGGGCACTGAAGCTTTCTTT. Translated: CASRFRVSGTEAFF.